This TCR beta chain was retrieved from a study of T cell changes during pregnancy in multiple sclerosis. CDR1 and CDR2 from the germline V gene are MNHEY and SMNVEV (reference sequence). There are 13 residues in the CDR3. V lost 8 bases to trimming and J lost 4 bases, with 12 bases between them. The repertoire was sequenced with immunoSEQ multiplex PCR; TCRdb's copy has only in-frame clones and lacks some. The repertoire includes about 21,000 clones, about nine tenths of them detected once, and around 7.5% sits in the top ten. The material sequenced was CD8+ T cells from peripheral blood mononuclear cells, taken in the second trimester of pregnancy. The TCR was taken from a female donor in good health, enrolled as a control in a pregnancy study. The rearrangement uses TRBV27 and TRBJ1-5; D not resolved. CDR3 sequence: CASQARINQPQHF. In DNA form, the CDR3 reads TGTGCCAGCCAAGCAAGAATAAATCAGCCCCAGCATTTT.